Below are 20 T cell receptor beta chains sequenced from a single sample in a study of blood T cell repertoires in COVID-19. Repertoires were generated with immunoSEQ multiplex PCR, while TCRdb's copy carries only in-frame clones and drops some. The data contain roughly 250,000 clones, approximately 85% of them singletons. Sequencing was performed on PBMCs or T cells enriched from blood (not recorded which). Receptors originate from a woman in her thirties who had recovered from COVID-19.

The chain employs TRBV25-1 and TRBJ1-2; 8 bases line up with TRBD1. V lost 2 bases, J lost 6 bases, and 8 bases stayed unmatched. The CDR3 is made up of 15 amino acids. Germline CDR1 is MGHDK and CDR2 is SYGVNS. The CDR3 nucleotides read TGTGCCAGCAGTGAACTAACAGGGGGGAGAGATGGCTACACCTTC. It is translated as CASSELTGGRDGYTF.

The rearrangement links TRBV5-4 to TRBJ2-7, with 9 bases matching TRBD2. Germline assignment: CDR1 SGHNT and CDR2 YYREEE (reference sequence). Losses at the gene ends were 4 bases for V and 3 bases for J; bases not matched to a gene: 5. This CDR3 spans 14 amino acids. For the CDR3, the DNA is TGTGCCAGCAGCCTAGCGGGGAGCTACTACGAGCAGTACTTC. This translates into CASSLAGSYYEQYF.

This clone was picked up a small number of times. DNA for the CDR3: TGTGCCAGCAGCTTTCTCACAGCGGGAGGATACGAGCAGTACTTC. This encodes CASSFLTAGGYEQYF. This chain links TRBV5-6 with TRBJ2-7; 9 nucleotides match TRBD2. From germline, CDR1 is SGHDT and CDR2 YYEEEE. The CDR3 extends over 15 amino acids. The trim removed 2 bases at V and 4 bases at J, leaving 7 bases unmatched.

The genes are TRBV14 and TRBJ2-7, with unresolved D. The V end was cut by 0 bases, the J end by 7 bases, with 10 bases between. The CDR3 covers 13 residues. Germline CDR1 is SGHDN and CDR2 is FVKESK. The CDR3 region has the DNA TGTGCCAGCAGCCAAGAGCAGGTATGGGAGCAGTACTTC. Protein product: CASSQEQVWEQYF.

The V call is TRBV11-3, the J call TRBJ1-1, with D unclear. CDR1 and CDR2 from the germline V gene are SGHNT and YENEEA. CDR3 length: 13 residues. The ends were cut back, 5 bases at V and 2 bases at J, with 9 bases in the middle. CDR3 sequence reads: CASSTSGNTEAFF. For the CDR3, the DNA is TGTGCCAGCAGCACCAGCGGTAACACTGAAGCTTTCTTT.

The rearrangement links TRBV4-2 to TRBJ1-2, with D perhaps TRBD1 (6 bases). The V gene lost 2 bases and the J gene lost 4 bases, with 17 bases spanning the gap. The CDR3 has 16 residues. Germline V gives CDR1 LGHNA, CDR2 YNFKEQ. The CDR3 loop reads CASSQLQGLLFYGYTF. In DNA, the CDR3 is TGTGCCAGCAGCCAACTGCAGGGGCTGTTATTCTATGGCTACACCTTC.

The chain employs TRBV12-3 or TRBV12-4 and TRBJ2-2; possibly TRBD1 for D (5 bases). The CDR3 sequence is 12 residues long. Trimming took 5 bases from V and 7 from J, leaving 8 bases between them. The CDR3 nucleotides read TGTGCCAGCAGTGACAGTAGCGGGGAGCTGTTTTTT. Residues: CASSDSSGELFF.

The chain couples TRBV4-1 to TRBJ2-4; tentative D call: TRBD2 (6 bases). V was trimmed by 3 bases and J by 3 bases, leaving 27 bases between them. Germline V gene sequence: CDR1 MGHRA, CDR2 YSYEKL. The CDR3 consists of 20 residues. CDR3 coding DNA: TGCGCCAGCAGCCACGACTTACCGGTCCGCGGGATTACCGTCAAAAACATTCAGTACTTC. Its translation is CASSHDLPVRGITVKNIQYF.

The rearrangement joins TRBV27 to TRBJ2-6; D is unresolved. CDR1 and CDR2 from the germline V gene are MNHEY and SMNVEV (reference sequence). This CDR3 contains 16 residues. V lost 0 bases to trimming and J lost 1 base, with 7 bases between them. The CDR3 sequence: CASSLSHISGANVLTF. The CDR3 DNA is TGTGCCAGCAGTTTATCACACATTTCTGGGGCCAACGTCCTGACTTTC. The full variable domain, completed using reference TRBV27 and TRBJ2-6, is EAQVTQNPRYLITVTGKKLTVTCSQNMNHEYMSWYRQDPGLGLRQIYYSMNVEVTDKGDVPEGYKVSRKEKRNFPLILESPSPNQTSLYFCASSLSHISGANVLTFGAGSRLTVL.

CDR3 loop: CASSTRTGVDEKLFF. In nucleotides, the CDR3 is TGTGCCAGCAGCACCCGGACAGGGGTGGATGAAAAACTGTTTTTT. J is TRBJ1-4 and V is TRBV7-9, with 9 bases aligning to TRBD1. Unmatched junction bases numbered 7, after V lost 5 bases and J lost 6 bases. CDR3 length: 15 residues. Germline-derived CDR1 and CDR2 are SEHNR and FQNEAQ (reference sequence). The full variable domain, with the rest looked up from reference TRBV7-9 and TRBJ1-4, is DTGVSQNPRHKITKRGQNVTFRCDPISEHNRLYWYRQTLGQGPEFLTYFQNEAQLEKSRLLSDRFSAERPKGSFSTLEIQRTEQGDSAMYLCASSTRTGVDEKLFFGSGTQLSVL.

The sample holds one count of this clone. The chain uses TRBV25-1 and TRBJ1-6; maybe TRBD1 (6 bases). The CDR3 has 13 amino acids. Trimming cost V 7 bases and J 9 bases, with 13 bases left between them. In germline, CDR1 is MGHDK, CDR2 SYGVNS. CDR3 in DNA: TGTGCCAGCATGGGGGGGGCTCTTTCACCCCTCCACTTT. Residues: CASMGGALSPLHF.

The CDR3 here is CASSTTGSGSYNSPLHF. The CDR3 nucleotides read TGTGCCAGTAGTACAACAGGGTCCGGCTCCTATAATTCACCCCTCCACTTT. This rearrangement joins TRBV19 to TRBJ1-6; D might be TRBD1 (6 bases). Trimming took off 4 bases at V and 0 bases at J, with 13 bases between the two ends. From germline, CDR1 is LNHDA and CDR2 SQIVND (reference sequence). The CDR3 is made up of 17 amino acids.

The chain has TRBV7-8 and TRBJ1-5; TRBD1 agrees at 8 bases. Trimming cost V 5 bases and J 3 bases; bases outside gene matches: 12. This CDR3 has 17 amino acids. Germline CDR1 reads SGHVS; CDR2 reads FQNEAQ. The CDR3 is CASSLQSGTGSNQPQHF. CDR3 nucleotides: TGTGCCAGCAGCCTCCAATCCGGGACAGGCTCCAATCAGCCCCAGCATTTT.

The CDR3 DNA follows: TGTGCCAGCAGCCAAGCAGGGGTCAATGAGCAGTTCTTC. It yields the protein CASSQAGVNEQFF. V is TRBV3-1 (or the pseudogene TRBV3-2) and J is TRBJ2-1, with D tentatively TRBD1 (6 bases). V dropped 1 base and J dropped 6 bases, with 7 bases sitting between them. The CDR3 is made up of 13 amino acids. The germline V gene has CDR1 LGHDT and CDR2 YNNKEL (reference sequence).

The rearrangement joins TRBV28 to TRBJ2-7, with unresolved D. The germline gives CDR1 MDHEN, CDR2 SYDVKM. Trimming left V 3 bases short and J 3 bases short, with 9 bases between. This CDR3 is built from 13 residues. Here the CDR3 reads CASSLVARYEQYF. The CDR3 DNA is TGTGCCAGCAGTTTGGTGGCTCGCTACGAGCAGTACTTC. Based on the CDR3 plus reference TRBV28 and TRBJ2-7, the full variable domain is DVKVTQSSRYLVKRTGEKVFLECVQDMDHENMFWYRQDPGLGLRLIYFSYDVKMKEKGDIPEGYSVSREKKERFSLILESASTNQTSMYLCASSLVARYEQYFGPGTRLTVT.

This clone was seen a single time. The chain is built from TRBV20-1 and TRBJ1-5; the D is unclear. V was cut by 6 bases and J by 7 bases, with 10 bases left in between. This CDR3 spans 11 amino acids. CDR1 DFQATT and CDR2 SNEGSKA come from the germline V gene (reference sequence). CDR3 sequence: CSAMGGQPQHF. CDR3 sequence (DNA): TGCAGTGCGATGGGAGGGCAGCCCCAGCATTTT.

This chain joins TRBV6-5 and TRBJ2-7, with D perhaps TRBD2 (5 bases). The V end lost 0 bases, the J end lost 3 bases, and 15 bases lay between the germline ends. Germline V gene data show CDR1 as MNHEY and CDR2 as SVGAGI. This CDR3 contains 16 residues. DNA of the CDR3: TGTGCCAGCAGTTACTCCTCTATCGGGGAATACTACGAGCAGTACTTC. Its protein product is CASSYSSIGEYYEQYF.

The V gene is TRBV9, the J gene TRBJ2-2; possible D gene TRBD1, 5 bases. The CDR3 extends over 13 amino acids. Trimming cost V 3 bases and J 7 bases, with 10 bases left between them. CDR1 SGDLS and CDR2 YYNGEE come from the germline V gene. CDR3 amino acids: CASSALQGGELFF. CDR3 nucleotide sequence: TGTGCCAGCAGCGCCCTGCAGGGCGGGGAGCTGTTTTTT.

The chain uses TRBV3-1 (or the pseudogene TRBV3-2) and TRBJ1-5, with 8 nucleotides matching TRBD1. V lost 1 base to trimming and J lost 7 bases; unmatched junction nucleotides: 12. The germline CDR1 and CDR2 sequences are LGHDT and YNNKEL (reference sequence). CDR3 size: 17 residues. The CDR3 nucleotides read TGTGCCAGCAGCCAAGGAAAACTCAGGGGGCTAAGGCAGCCCCAGCATTTT. Protein sequence: CASSQGKLRGLRQPQHF.

J is TRBJ2-3 and V is TRBV7-2, with D perhaps TRBD2 (6 bases). The CDR3 is 15 amino acids. The V gene lost 2 bases and the J gene lost 2 bases, with 11 bases spanning the gap. Germline V lookup: CDR1 SGHTA, CDR2 FQGNSA. The CDR3 DNA sequence: TGTGCCAGCAGCTTATGGCGGGACGACACAGATACGCAGTATTTT. It is translated as CASSLWRDDTDTQYF.